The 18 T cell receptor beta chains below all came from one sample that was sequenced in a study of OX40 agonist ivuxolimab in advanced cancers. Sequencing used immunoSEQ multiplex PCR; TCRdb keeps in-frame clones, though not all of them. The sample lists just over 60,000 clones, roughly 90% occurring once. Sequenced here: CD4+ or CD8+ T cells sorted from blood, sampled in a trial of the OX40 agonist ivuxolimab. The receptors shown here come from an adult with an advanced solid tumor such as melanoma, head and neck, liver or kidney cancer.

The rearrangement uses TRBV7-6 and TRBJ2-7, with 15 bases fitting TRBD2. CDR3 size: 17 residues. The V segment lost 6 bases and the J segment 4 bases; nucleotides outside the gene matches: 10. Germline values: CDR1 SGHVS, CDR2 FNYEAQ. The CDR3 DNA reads TGTGCCAGCAGTAACGGACTAGCGGGAGGGCCCTTGTACGAGCAGTACTTC. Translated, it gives CASSNGLAGGPLYEQYF. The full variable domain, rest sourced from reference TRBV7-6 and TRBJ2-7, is GAGVSQSPRYKVTKRGQDVALRCDPISGHVSLYWYRQALGQGPEFLTYFNYEAQQDKSGLPNDRFSAERPEGSISTLTIQRTEQRDSAMYRCASSNGLAGGPLYEQYFGPGTRLTVT.

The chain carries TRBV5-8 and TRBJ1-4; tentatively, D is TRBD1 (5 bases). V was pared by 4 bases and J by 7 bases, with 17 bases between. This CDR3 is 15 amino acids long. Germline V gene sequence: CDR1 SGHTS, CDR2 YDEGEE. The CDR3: CASSNRDGAFEKLFF. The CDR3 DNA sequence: TGTGCCAGCAGCAATCGGGACGGTGCCTTTGAAAAACTGTTTTTT.

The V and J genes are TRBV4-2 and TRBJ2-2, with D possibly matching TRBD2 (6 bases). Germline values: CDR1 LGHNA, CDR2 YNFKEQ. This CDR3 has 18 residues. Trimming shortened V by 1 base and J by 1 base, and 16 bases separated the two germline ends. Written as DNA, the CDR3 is TGTGCCAGCAGCCAAGCTGGCCTAGCGTCGGGGAACACCGGGGAGCTGTTTTTT. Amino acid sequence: CASSQAGLASGNTGELFF.

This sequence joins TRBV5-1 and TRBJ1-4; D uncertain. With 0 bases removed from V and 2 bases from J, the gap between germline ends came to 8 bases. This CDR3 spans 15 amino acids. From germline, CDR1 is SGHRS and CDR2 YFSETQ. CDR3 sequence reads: CASSLGGSTNEKLFF. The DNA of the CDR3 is TGCGCCAGCAGCTTGGGAGGGAGCACTAATGAAAAACTGTTTTTT.

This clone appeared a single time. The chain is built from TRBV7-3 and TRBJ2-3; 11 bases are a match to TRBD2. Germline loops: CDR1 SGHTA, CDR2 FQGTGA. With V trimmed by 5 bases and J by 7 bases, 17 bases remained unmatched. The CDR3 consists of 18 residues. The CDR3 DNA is TGTGCCAGCAGCCCACAGTCCTTAGCGGGGGGGGCCAGGAATACGCAGTATTTT. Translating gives CASSPQSLAGGARNTQYF.

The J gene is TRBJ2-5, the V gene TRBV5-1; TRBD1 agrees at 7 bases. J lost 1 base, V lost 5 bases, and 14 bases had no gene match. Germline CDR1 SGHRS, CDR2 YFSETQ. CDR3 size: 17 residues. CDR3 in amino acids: CASSIVSPRTGQETQYF. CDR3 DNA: TGCGCCAGCAGTATCGTTTCGCCTCGGACAGGCCAAGAGACCCAGTACTTC.

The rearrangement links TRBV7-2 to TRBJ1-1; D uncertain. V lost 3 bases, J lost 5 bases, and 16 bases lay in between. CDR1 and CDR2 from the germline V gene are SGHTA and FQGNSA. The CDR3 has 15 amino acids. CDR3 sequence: CASSFARGVRTEAFF. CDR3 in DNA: TGTGCCAGCAGCTTTGCCCGTGGGGTCAGGACTGAAGCTTTCTTT. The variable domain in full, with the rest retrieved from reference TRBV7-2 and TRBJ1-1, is GAGVSQSPSNKVTEKGKDVELRCDPISGHTALYWYRQSLGQGLEFLIYFQGNSAPDKSGLPSDRFSAERTGGSVSTLTIQRTQQEDSAVYLCASSFARGVRTEAFFGQGTRLTVV.

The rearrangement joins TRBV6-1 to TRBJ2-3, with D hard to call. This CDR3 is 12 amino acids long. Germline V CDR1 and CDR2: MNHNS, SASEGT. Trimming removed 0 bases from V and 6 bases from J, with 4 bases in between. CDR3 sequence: CASSEALDTQYF. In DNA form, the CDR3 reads TGTGCCAGCAGTGAAGCTTTGGATACGCAGTATTTT.

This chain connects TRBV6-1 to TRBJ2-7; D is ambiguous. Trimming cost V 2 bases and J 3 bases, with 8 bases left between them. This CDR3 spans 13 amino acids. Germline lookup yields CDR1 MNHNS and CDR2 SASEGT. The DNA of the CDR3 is TGTGCCAGCAGTGAAACGGACGGCTACGAGCAGTACTTC. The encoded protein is CASSETDGYEQYF.

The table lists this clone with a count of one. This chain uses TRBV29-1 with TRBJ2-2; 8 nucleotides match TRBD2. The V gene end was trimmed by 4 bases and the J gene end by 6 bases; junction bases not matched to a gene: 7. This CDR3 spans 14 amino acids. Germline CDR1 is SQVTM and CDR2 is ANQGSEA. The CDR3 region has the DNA TGCAGCGTTGGGGCGGGAGGTTGGGCCGGGGAGCTGTTTTTT. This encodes CSVGAGGWAGELFF.

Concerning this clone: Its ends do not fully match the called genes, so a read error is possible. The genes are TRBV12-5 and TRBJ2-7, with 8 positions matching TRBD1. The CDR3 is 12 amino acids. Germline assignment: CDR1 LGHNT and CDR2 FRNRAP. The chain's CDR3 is CASGRKGQGGTF. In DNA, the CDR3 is TGTGCTAGTGGCAGGAAAGGACAGGGCGGGACCTTC.

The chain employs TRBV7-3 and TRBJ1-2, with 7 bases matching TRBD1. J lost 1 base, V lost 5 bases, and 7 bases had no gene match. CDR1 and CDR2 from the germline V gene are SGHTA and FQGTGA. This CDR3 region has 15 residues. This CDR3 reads CASSPAGGGNYGYTF. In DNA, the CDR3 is TGTGCCAGCAGCCCCGCAGGGGGGGGTAACTATGGCTACACCTTC.

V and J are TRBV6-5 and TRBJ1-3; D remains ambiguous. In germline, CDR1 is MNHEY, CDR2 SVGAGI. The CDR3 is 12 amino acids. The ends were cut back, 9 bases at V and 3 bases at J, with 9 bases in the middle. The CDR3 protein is CARYYGGNTIYF. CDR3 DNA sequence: TGTGCCAGATACTACGGTGGAAACACCATATATTTT.

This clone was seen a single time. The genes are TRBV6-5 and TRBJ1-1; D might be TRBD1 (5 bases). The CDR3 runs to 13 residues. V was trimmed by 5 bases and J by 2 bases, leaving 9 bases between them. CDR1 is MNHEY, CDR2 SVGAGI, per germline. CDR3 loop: CASSRDGNTEAFF. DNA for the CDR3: TGTGCCAGCAGTCGGGACGGTAACACTGAAGCTTTCTTT.

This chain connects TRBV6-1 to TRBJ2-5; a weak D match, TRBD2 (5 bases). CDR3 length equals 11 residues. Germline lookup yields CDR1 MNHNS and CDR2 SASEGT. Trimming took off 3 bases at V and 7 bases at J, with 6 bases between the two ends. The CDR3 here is CASSEGRTQYF. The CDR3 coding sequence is TGTGCCAGCAGTGAGGGGAGGACCCAGTACTTC.

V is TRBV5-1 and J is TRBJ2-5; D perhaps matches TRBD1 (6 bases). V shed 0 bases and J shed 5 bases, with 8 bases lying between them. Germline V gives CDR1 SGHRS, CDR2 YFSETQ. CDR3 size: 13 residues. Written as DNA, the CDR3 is TGCGCCAGCAGCTTGGAGGGGGAGGAGACCCAGTACTTC. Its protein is CASSLEGEETQYF.

CDR3 sequence (DNA): TGTGCCAGCAGCTTGTCTGAATATAGCAATCAGCCCCAGCATTTT. The encoded protein is CASSLSEYSNQPQHF. The rearrangement uses TRBV5-6 and TRBJ1-5; D gene uncertain. The CDR3 consists of 15 residues. CDR1 SGHDT and CDR2 YYEEEE come from the germline V gene. Deletions cut 1 base from V and 0 bases from J, with 8 bases between. The complete variable domain, with remaining parts taken from reference TRBV5-6 and TRBJ1-5, reads DAGVTQSPTHLIKTRGQQVTLRCSPKSGHDTVSWYQQALGQGPQFIFQYYEEEERQRGNFPDRFSGHQFPNYSSELNVNALLLGDSALYLCASSLSEYSNQPQHFGDGTRLSIL.

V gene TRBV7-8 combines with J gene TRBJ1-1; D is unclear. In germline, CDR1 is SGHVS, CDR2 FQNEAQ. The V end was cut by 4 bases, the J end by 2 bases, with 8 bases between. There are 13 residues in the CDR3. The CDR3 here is CASSSHHNTEAFF. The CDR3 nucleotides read TGTGCCAGCAGCTCCCATCATAACACTGAAGCTTTCTTT.